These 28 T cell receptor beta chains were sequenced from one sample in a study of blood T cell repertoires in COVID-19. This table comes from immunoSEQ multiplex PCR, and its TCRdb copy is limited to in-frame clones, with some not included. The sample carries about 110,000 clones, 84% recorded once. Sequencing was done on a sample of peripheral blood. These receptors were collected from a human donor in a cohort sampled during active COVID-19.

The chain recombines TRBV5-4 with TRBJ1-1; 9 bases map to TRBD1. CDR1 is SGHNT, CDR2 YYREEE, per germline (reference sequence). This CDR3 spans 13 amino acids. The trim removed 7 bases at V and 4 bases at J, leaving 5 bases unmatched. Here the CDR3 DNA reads TGTGCCAGCTGGACAGGGGAACGCACTGAAGCTTTCTTT. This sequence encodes CASWTGERTEAFF.

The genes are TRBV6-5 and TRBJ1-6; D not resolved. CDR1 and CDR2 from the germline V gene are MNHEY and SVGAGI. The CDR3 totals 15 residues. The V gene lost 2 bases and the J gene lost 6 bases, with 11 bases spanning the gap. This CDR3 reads CASSYGEVINSPLHF. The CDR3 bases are TGTGCCAGCAGTTACGGAGAGGTGATTAATTCACCCCTCCACTTT.

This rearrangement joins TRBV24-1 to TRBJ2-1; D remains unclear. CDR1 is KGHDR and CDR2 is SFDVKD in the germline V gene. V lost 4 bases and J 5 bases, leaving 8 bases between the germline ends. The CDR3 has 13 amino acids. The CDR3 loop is CATSDWRDNEQFF. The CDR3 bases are TGTGCCACCAGTGACTGGAGAGACAATGAGCAGTTCTTC.

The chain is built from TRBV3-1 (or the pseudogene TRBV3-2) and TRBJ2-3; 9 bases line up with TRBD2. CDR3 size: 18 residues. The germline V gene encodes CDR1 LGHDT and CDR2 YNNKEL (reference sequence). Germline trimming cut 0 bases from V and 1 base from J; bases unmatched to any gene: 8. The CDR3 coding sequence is TGTGCCAGCAGCCAAGACTCCGTAGCGGGAGTGGGCACAGATACGCAGTATTTT. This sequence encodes CASSQDSVAGVGTDTQYF.

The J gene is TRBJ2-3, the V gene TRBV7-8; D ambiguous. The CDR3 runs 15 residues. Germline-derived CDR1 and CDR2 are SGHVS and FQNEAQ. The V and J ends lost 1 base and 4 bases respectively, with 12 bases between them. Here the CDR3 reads CASSLEVYQADTQYF. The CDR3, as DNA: TGTGCCAGCAGCTTAGAGGTGTATCAGGCAGATACGCAGTATTTT.

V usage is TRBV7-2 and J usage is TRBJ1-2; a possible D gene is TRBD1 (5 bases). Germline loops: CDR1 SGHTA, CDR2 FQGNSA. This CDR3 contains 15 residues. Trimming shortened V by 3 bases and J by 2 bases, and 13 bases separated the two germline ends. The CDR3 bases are TGTGCCAGCAGCTTTGCAGGGTTTTCCAACTATGGCTACACCTTC. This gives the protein CASSFAGFSNYGYTF. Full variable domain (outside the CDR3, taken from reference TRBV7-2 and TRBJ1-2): GAGVSQSPSNKVTEKGKDVELRCDPISGHTALYWYRQSLGQGLEFLIYFQGNSAPDKSGLPSDRFSAERTGGSVSTLTIQRTQQEDSAVYLCASSFAGFSNYGYTFGSGTRLTVV.

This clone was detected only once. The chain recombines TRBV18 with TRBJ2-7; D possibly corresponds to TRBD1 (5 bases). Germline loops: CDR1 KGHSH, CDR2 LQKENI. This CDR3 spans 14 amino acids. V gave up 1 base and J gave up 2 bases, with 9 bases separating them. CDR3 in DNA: TGTGCCAGCTCACCACGGCAGGGCCCCTACGAGCAGTACGTC. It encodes CASSPRQGPYEQYV.

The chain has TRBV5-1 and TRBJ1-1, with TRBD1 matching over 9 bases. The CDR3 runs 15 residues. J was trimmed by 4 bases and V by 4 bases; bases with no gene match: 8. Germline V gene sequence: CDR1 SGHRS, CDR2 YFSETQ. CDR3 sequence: CASSRTTGGSTEAFF. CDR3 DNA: TGCGCCAGCAGCCGTACGACAGGGGGTAGCACTGAAGCTTTCTTT.

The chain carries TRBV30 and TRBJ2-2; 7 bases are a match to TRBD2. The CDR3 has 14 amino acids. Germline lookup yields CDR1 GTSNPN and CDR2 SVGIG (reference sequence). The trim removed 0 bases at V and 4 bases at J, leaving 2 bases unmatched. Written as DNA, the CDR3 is TGTGCCTGGAGTGTCGGCGGGAGCACCGGGGAGCTGTTTTTT. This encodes CAWSVGGSTGELFF.

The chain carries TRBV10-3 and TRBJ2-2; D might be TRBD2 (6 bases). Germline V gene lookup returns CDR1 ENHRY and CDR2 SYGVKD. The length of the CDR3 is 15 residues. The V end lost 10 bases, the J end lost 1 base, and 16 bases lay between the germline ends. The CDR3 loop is CATSLAERNTGELFF. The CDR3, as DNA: TGTGCCACCTCACTAGCCGAGAGGAACACCGGGGAGCTGTTTTTT.

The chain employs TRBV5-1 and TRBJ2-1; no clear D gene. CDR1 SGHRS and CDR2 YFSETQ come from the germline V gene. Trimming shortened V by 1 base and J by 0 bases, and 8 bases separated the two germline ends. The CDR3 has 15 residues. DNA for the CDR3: TGCGCCAGCAGCTTGCACTGGTCCTCCTACAATGAGCAGTTCTTC. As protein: CASSLHWSSYNEQFF.

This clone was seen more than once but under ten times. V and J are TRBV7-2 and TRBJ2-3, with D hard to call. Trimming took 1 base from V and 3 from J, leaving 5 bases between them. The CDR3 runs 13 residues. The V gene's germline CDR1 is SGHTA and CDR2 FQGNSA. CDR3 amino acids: CASSLDLTDTQYF. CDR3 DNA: TGTGCCAGCAGCTTAGATCTGACAGATACGCAGTATTTT.

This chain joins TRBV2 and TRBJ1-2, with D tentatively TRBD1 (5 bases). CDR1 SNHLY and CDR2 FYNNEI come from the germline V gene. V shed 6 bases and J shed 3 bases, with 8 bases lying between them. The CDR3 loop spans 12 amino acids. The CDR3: CASRGEHYGYTF. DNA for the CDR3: TGTGCCAGCAGAGGGGAACACTATGGCTACACCTTC. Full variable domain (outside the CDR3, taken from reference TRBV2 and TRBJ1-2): EPEVTQTPSHQVTQMGQEVILRCVPISNHLYFYWYRQILGQKVEFLVSFYNNEISEKSEIFDDQFSVERPDGSNFTLKIRSTKLEDSAMYFCASRGEHYGYTFGSGTRLTVV.

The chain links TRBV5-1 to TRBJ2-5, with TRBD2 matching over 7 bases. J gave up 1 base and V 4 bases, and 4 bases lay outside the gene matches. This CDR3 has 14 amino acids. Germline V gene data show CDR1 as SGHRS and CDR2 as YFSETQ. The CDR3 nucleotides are TGCGCCAGCAGCCAACTAGCGATCCAAGAGACCCAGTACTTC. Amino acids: CASSQLAIQETQYF.

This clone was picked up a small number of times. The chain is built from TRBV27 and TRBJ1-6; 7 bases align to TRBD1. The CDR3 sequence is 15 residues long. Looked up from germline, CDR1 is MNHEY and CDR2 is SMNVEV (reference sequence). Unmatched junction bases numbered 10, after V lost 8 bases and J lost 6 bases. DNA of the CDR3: TGTGCCAGCCAATCCCACAGGGGTGGTAATTCACCCCTCCACTTT. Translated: CASQSHRGGNSPLHF.

This CDR3 is CASSVGTGSGNTIYF. CDR3 nucleotide sequence: TGTGCCAGCAGCGTAGGGACTGGCTCTGGAAACACCATATATTTT. The V and J genes are TRBV9 and TRBJ1-3; D is uncertain. V was pared by 0 bases and J by 0 bases, with 7 bases between. CDR3 size: 15 residues. The germline CDR1 and CDR2 sequences are SGDLS and YYNGEE.

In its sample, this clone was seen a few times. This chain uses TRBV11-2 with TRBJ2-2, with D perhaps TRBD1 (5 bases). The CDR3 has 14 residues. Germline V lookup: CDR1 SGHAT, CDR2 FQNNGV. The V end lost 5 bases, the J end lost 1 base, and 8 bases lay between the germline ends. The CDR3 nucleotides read TGTGCCAGCAGCCTAGGACAGAACACCGGGGAGCTGTTTTTT. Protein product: CASSLGQNTGELFF.

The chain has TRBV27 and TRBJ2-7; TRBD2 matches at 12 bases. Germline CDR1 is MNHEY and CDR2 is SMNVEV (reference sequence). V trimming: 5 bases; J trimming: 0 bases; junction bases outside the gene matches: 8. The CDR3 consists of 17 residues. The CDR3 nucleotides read TGTGCCAGCAGTCCCCGGACTAGCGGGACCCTCTCCTACGAGCAGTACTTC. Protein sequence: CASSPRTSGTLSYEQYF.

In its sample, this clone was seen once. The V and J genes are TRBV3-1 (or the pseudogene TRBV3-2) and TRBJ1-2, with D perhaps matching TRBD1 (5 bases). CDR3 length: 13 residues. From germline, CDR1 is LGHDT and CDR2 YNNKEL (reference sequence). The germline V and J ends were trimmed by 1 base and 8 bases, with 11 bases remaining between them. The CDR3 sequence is CASSQGGTPGYTF. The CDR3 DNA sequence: TGTGCCAGCAGCCAAGGCGGGACGCCCGGCTACACCTTC.

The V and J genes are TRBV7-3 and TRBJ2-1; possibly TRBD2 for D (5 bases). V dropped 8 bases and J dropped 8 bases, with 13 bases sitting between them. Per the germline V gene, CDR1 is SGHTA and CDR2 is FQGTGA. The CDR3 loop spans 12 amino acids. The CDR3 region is CASGSGGYEQFF. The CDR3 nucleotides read TGTGCCAGCGGGAGTGGTGGCTATGAGCAGTTCTTC.

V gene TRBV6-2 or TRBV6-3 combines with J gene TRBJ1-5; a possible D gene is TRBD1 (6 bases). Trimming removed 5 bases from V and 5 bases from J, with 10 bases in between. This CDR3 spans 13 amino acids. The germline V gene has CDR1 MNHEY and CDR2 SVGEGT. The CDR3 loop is CASSDRLDQPQHF. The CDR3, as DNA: TGTGCCAGCAGTGACAGGTTGGATCAGCCCCAGCATTTT.

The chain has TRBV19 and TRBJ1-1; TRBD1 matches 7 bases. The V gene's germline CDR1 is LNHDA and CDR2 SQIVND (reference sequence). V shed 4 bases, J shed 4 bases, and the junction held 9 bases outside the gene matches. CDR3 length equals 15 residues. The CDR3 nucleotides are TGTGCCAGTAGTACGACTAACAGGGGTGGCACTGAAGCTTTCTTT. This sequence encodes CASSTTNRGGTEAFF.

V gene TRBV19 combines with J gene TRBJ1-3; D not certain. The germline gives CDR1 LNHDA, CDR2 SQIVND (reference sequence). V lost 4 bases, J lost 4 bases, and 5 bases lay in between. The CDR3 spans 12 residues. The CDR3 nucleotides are TGTGCCAGTAGTACTTCCGGAAACACCATATATTTT. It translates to CASSTSGNTIYF. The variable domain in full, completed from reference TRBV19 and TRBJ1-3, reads DGGITQSPKYLFRKEGQNVTLSCEQNLNHDAMYWYRQDPGQGLRLIYYSQIVNDFQKGDIAEGYSVSREKKESFPLTVTSAQKNPTAFYLCASSTSGNTIYFGEGSWLTVV.

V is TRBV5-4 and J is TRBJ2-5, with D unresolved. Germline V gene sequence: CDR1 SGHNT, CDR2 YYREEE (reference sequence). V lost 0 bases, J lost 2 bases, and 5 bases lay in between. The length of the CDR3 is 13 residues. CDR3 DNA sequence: TGTGCCAGCAGCTTGGATCCTCAAGAGACCCAGTACTTC. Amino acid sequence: CASSLDPQETQYF.

The CDR3: CASSLGQGANTEAFF. CDR3 nucleotides: TGCGCCAGCAGCTTAGGACAGGGGGCGAACACTGAAGCTTTCTTT. The chain has TRBV5-1 and TRBJ1-1; the match to TRBD1 covers 11 bases. Germline CDR1 SGHRS, CDR2 YFSETQ. The ends lost 2 bases at V and 1 base at J; junction bases unmatched: 1. This CDR3 contains 15 residues.

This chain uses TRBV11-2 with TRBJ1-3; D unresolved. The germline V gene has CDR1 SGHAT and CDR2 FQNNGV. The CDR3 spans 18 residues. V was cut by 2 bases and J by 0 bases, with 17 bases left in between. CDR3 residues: CASSLFVSTTFSGNTIYF. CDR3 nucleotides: TGTGCCAGCAGCTTATTCGTGTCGACGACATTCTCTGGAAACACCATATATTTT.

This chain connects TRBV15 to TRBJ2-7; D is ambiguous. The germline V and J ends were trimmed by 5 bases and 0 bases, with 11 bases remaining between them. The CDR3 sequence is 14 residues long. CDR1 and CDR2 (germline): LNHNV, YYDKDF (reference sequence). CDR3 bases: TGTGCCACCAGCCCCGGTGACACCTCCTACGAGCAGTACGTC. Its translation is CATSPGDTSYEQYV.

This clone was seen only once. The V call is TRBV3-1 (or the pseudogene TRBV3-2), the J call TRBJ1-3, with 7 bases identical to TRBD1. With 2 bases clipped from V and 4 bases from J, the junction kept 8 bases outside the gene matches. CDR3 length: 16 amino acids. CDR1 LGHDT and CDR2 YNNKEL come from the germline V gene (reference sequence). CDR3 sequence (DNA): TGTGCCAGCAGCCAATCAGACAGGGTAGACGGAAACACCATATATTTT. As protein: CASSQSDRVDGNTIYF.